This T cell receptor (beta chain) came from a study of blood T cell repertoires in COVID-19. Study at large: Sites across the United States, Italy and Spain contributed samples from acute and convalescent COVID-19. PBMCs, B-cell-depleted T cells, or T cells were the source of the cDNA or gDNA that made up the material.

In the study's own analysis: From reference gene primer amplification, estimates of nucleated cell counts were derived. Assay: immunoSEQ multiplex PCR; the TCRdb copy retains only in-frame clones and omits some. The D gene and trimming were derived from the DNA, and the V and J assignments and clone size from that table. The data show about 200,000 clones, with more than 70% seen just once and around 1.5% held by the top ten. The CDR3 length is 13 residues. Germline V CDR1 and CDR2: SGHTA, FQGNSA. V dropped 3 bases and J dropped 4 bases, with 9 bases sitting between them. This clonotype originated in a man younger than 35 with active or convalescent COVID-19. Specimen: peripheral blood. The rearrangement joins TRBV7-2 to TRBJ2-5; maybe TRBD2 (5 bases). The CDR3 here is CASSFSSGETQYF. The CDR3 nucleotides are TGTGCCAGCAGCTTTTCCAGCGGAGAGACCCAGTACTTC.